Below are 18 T cell receptor beta chains sequenced from a single sample in a study of vaccination and CD4 T cells after COVID-19. At the Johns Hopkins FTIC core, DNA taken from cultured CD4+ T cells was sequenced by way of the Oncomine TCR Beta short-read assay. TCRdb analysed the PCR reads with MiXCR anew, one entry per CDR3 protein. The sample lists over 10,000 distinct CDR3 sequences; 30% to 35% were seen once. Treatment defined: roughly 10-day PBMC culture with coronavirus spike peptide pools or control peptides (ViraFEST assay). No antigen has been identified for these receptors. Material for sequencing was CD4+ T cells from blood, cultured in vitro. Source of these receptors: a human donor who had recovered from COVID-19.

This chain joins TRBV28 and TRBJ1-4; 7 nucleotides align to TRBD1. V lost 5 bases to trimming and J lost 8 bases; unmatched junction nucleotides: 17. The CDR3 has 17 residues. CDR1 and CDR2 (germline): MDHEN, SYDVKM. The CDR3 coding sequence is TGTGCCAGCAGTGGCCGGGACAGAGCATTAATGGGGGAAAAACTGTTTTTT. This encodes CASSGRDRALMGEKLFF.

The table lists this clonotype with a few counts. This rearrangement joins TRBV2 to TRBJ1-6; TRBD1 is a possible D gene (5 bases). Per the germline V gene, CDR1 is SNHLY and CDR2 is FYNNEI. Trimming removed 2 bases at V and 7 bases at J, with 12 bases between. The CDR3 contains 15 residues. Here the CDR3 DNA reads TGTGCCAGCAGTGAAAGGCAGGGAGACAATTCACCCCTCCACTTT. Translation: CASSERQGDNSPLHF.

This rearrangement joins TRBV6-1 to TRBJ2-1; 7 bases are a match to TRBD2. This CDR3 region has 16 residues. The ends lost 4 bases at V and 0 bases at J; junction bases unmatched: 6. Germline V gene data show CDR1 as MNHNS and CDR2 as SASEGT. CDR3 amino acids: CASSASAGVSYNEQFF. The CDR3 DNA sequence: TGTGCCAGCAGTGCTAGCGCGGGAGTCTCCTACAATGAGCAGTTCTTC.

The rearrangement uses TRBV20-1 and TRBJ2-5; D unresolved. The length of the CDR3 is 15 residues. Germline CDR1 is DFQATT and CDR2 is SNEGSKA (reference sequence). V lost 3 bases to trimming and J lost 6 bases, with 20 bases between them. Written as DNA, the CDR3 is TGCAGTGCTAGCCATTACTCGACTCATACCCAGACCCAGTACTTC. It codes for CSASHYSTHTQTQYF.

The chain is built from TRBV10-3 and TRBJ1-1; a possible D gene is TRBD1 (6 bases). Germline V gene data show CDR1 as ENHRY and CDR2 as SYGVKD. V was pared by 5 bases and J by 1 base, with 14 bases between. CDR3 length: 15 amino acids. CDR3 protein: CAISTGTNTNTEAFF. The CDR3 region has the DNA TGTGCCATCAGTACCGGGACAAATACGAACACTGAAGCTTTCTTT.

This sequence joins TRBV7-2 and TRBJ2-1; D remains ambiguous. The CDR3 is made up of 14 amino acids. V was clipped by 5 bases and J by 0 bases, with 8 bases between them. Per germline, CDR1 SGHTA and CDR2 FQGNSA. CDR3 DNA sequence: TGTGCCAGCAGCCCTACAACCTCCTACAATGAGCAGTTCTTC. It yields the protein CASSPTTSYNEQFF.

This clonotype was observed a handful of times. The J gene is TRBJ2-5, the V gene TRBV27; possibly TRBD1 or TRBD2 for D (6 bases each). From germline, CDR1 is MNHEY and CDR2 SMNVEV (reference sequence). The V gene lost 5 bases and the J gene lost 7 bases, with 11 bases spanning the gap. The CDR3 runs 12 residues. The CDR3 DNA reads as TGTGCCAGCAGTGAGGGGGGTGGGACCCAGTACTTC. Translated: CASSEGGGTQYF.

The genes are TRBV28 and TRBJ2-7; 8 nucleotides match TRBD1. The trim removed 5 bases at V and 3 bases at J, leaving 6 bases unmatched. CDR1 is MDHEN and CDR2 is SYDVKM in the germline V gene. The CDR3 totals 14 residues. CDR3 protein: CASSEDRVVYEQYF. The DNA of the CDR3 is TGTGCCAGCAGTGAGGACAGGGTAGTCTACGAGCAGTACTTC.

This clonotype rates as medium-sized (0.01 to 0.1%). This chain connects TRBV20-1 to TRBJ1-2; D is possibly TRBD1 (5 bases). Trimming removed 5 bases at V and 4 bases at J, with 17 bases between. CDR3 length: 14 amino acids. Germline CDR1 is DFQATT and CDR2 is SNEGSKA (reference sequence). Written as DNA, the CDR3 is TGCAGTGCTCTATCGCAGGGCACCGGCTATGGCTACACCTTC. The encoded protein is CSALSQGTGYGYTF.

The chain couples TRBV7-3 to TRBJ1-1, with TRBD1 matching 7 bases. Germline V gene data show CDR1 as SGHTA and CDR2 as FQGTGA. The CDR3 spans 15 residues. V lost 1 base and J lost 4; bases outside the gene matches: 6. The CDR3 coding sequence is TGTGCCAGCAGCTTAAATGCAGGGGGGCTCACTGAAGCTTTCTTT. This gives the protein CASSLNAGGLTEAFF.

The gene calls are TRBV18 and TRBJ1-2; 8 nucleotides match TRBD1. CDR1 and CDR2 (germline): KGHSH, LQKENI. With 2 bases clipped from V and 5 bases from J, the junction kept 10 bases outside the gene matches. The CDR3 consists of 16 residues. Here the CDR3 DNA reads TGTGCCAGCTCACCATCGAGGGGACAGGCAGGGTATGGCTACACCTTC. Translation gives CASSPSRGQAGYGYTF.

This chain uses TRBV9 with TRBJ2-2; 8 bases map to TRBD2. Germline CDR1 and CDR2: SGDLS and YYNGEE. The CDR3 has 16 amino acids. V dropped 0 bases and J dropped 2; count of bases not matched to a gene: 3. Here the CDR3 DNA reads TGTGCCAGCAGCGTAGACCTAGCGGGCAACACCGGGGAGCTGTTTTTT. Protein: CASSVDLAGNTGELFF.

This clonotype showed up just a few times. This chain links TRBV7-9 with TRBJ2-3, with TRBD1 as a possible D gene (6 bases). The CDR3 loop spans 16 amino acids. The V gene lost 1 base and the J gene lost 2 bases, with 13 bases spanning the gap. Germline V gene sequence: CDR1 SEHNR, CDR2 FQNEAQ (reference sequence). The CDR3: CASSLVGRGYTDTQYF. For the CDR3, the DNA is TGTGCCAGCAGCTTAGTTGGCAGGGGTTACACAGATACGCAGTATTTT.

This clonotype was counted only a few times. The gene calls are TRBV20-1 and TRBJ1-4; D not certain. Trimming removed 3 bases at V and 3 bases at J, with 8 bases between. The germline V gene encodes CDR1 DFQATT and CDR2 SNEGSKA (reference sequence). The CDR3 loop spans 13 amino acids. The CDR3 here is CSARAAPNEKLFF. The CDR3 DNA follows: TGCAGTGCTAGGGCCGCGCCTAATGAAAAACTGTTTTTT.

The rearrangement uses TRBV5-1 and TRBJ1-2; 12 bases are shared with TRBD1. Germline V gives CDR1 SGHRS, CDR2 YFSETQ. The length of the CDR3 is 16 residues. The J segment lost 6 bases and the V segment lost 4 bases, leaving 10 bases of the junction unmatched. The chain's CDR3 is CASSGTPGQGAHGYTF. CDR3 in DNA: TGCGCCAGCAGCGGAACGCCGGGACAGGGGGCGCATGGCTACACCTTC.

The chain is built from TRBV18 and TRBJ1-2; TRBD1 agrees at 10 bases. V lost 3 bases to trimming and J lost 5 bases; unmatched junction nucleotides: 3. The CDR3 covers 14 residues. CDR1 and CDR2 (germline): KGHSH, LQKENI. CDR3 protein: CASSPTGGRYGYTF. CDR3 bases: TGTGCCAGCTCACCGACAGGGGGCCGGTATGGCTACACCTTC.

This clonotype was observed a few times. V gene TRBV6-1 combines with J gene TRBJ2-2; D is perhaps TRBD1 (6 bases). Germline-derived CDR1 and CDR2 are MNHNS and SASEGT. The CDR3 has 15 residues. V was trimmed by 6 bases and J by 8 bases, leaving 19 bases between them. CDR3 region: CASRSRDKITGELFF. In nucleotides, the CDR3 is TGTGCCAGCAGAAGCCGGGACAAGATCACTGGGGAGCTGTTTTTT.

This clonotype came up a few times. The V call is TRBV12-3 or TRBV12-4, the J call TRBJ1-2; D gene ambiguous. This CDR3 spans 14 amino acids. Between the trimmed V and J ends, which lost 7 bases and 0 bases, there was a span of 12 bases. CDR3 loop: CASTTEGSNYGYTF. The CDR3 DNA reads TGTGCCAGCACCACCGAGGGTTCTAACTATGGCTACACCTTC.